This entry is about one T cell receptor (beta chain). The sample contains more than one DNA sequence encoding this CDR3. The CDR3 contains 14 residues. Primers for the PCR totalled 60 Vbeta and 13 Jbeta. Using immunoSEQ multiplex PCR, the repertoire was profiled, and TCRdb retains in-frame clones only, with some absent. Among around 150,000 clones listed, 75% to 90% were seen once. The sample belongs to a study of cytomegalovirus exposure and HLA in healthy donors. The TCR was taken from a male donor in good health and CMV-seropositive. Sample: PBMCs. The chain employs TRBV21-1 and TRBJ2-1; the D call TRBD2 from the table was never checked on the DNA. TRBV21-1 constitutes a pseudogene. The CDR3 sequence is CASSRESSYNEQFF. For the CDR3, the DNA is TGTGCCAGCAGTCGGGAGAGCTCCTACAATGAGCAGTTCTTC.